A selection of T cell receptor beta chains follows, all from one sample in a study of CD8+CD57+ T cells in acquired aplastic anemia. TCRdb used MiXCR to reprocess the reads, holding one entry per CDR3 protein. The sample records about 180,000 distinct CDR3 sequences, around 48% being singletons. The specimen sequenced was sorted CD4+, CD8+, or CD8+CD57+ T cells (not recorded which) from PBMCs. The receptors were sampled from a human donor with aplastic anemia. The CDR3 runs from the conserved cysteine through the conserved F or W. The D gene is left open where the match is weak. Not every row has a clone size; where given, it reads once, few, many or a size class.

>few|TRBV5-5|TRBJ2-2|.
CASSLGGAQSTGELFF
TGTGCCAGCAGCTTGGGCGGGGCTCAGAGCACCGGGGAGCTGTTTTTT
>few|TRBV25-1|TRBJ2-2|.
CASSQQTNTGELFF
TGTGCCAGCAGCCAGCAAACGAACACCGGGGAGCTGTTTTTT
>few|TRBV2|TRBJ1-1|.
CASRGSVNTEAFF
TGTGCCAGCAGAGGCAGTGTGAACACTGAAGCTTTCTTT
>.|TRBV4-2|TRBJ1-1|TRBD1
CASLGGGATEAFF
TGTGCCAGCTTGGGAGGGGGCGCAACTGAAGCTTTCTTT
>.|TRBV5-1|TRBJ2-7|.
CASRDPSGLGEQYF
TGCGCCAGCAGGGACCCTTCGGGGTTGGGGGAGCAGTACTTC
>few|TRBV20-1|TRBJ2-7|.
CSALWTPRVEQYF
TGCAGTGCCCTGTGGACCCCCCGGGTCGAGCAGTACTTC
>.|TRBV6-6|TRBJ2-2|.
CASGGGELFF
TGTGCCAGTGGCGGCGGGGAGCTGTTTTTT
>.|TRBV15|TRBJ1-2|.
CATSRDYRDGYTF
TGTGCCACCAGCAGAGATTACAGAGATGGCTACACCTTC
>.|TRBV7-2|TRBJ1-1|.
CASSWGKAFF
TGTGCCAGCAGCTGGGGAAAAGCTTTCTTT
>few|TRBV10-2|TRBJ2-7|TRBD2
CASGGEGSYEQYF
TGCGCCAGCGGGGGGGAGGGGTCCTACGAGCAGTACTTC
>few|TRBV15|TRBJ1-4|.
CATSREAVGNEKLFF
TGTGCCACCAGCAGAGAGGCAGTAGGTAATGAAAAACTGTTTTTT
>many|TRBV5-1|TRBJ1-6|TRBD1
CASSTSGQGNSPLHF
TGCGCCAGCAGCACTTCGGGACAGGGCAATTCACCCCTCCACTTT
>.|TRBV7-8|TRBJ2-5|.
CASSLSGRETQYF
TGTGCCAGCAGCTTATCCGGACGTGAGACCCAGTACTTC
>many|TRBV3-1|TRBJ2-7|TRBD1
CASSQESRTGSYEQYF
TGTGCCAGCAGCCAAGAATCCCGGACAGGGAGCTACGAGCAGTACTTC